The clone carrying this T cell receptor beta chain showed up many times. Germline V gene sequence: CDR1 SGHAT, CDR2 FQNNGV. Between the trimmed V and J ends, which lost 3 bases and 2 bases, there was a span of 12 bases. The CDR3 has 15 residues. Each CDR3 protein is one row after TCRdb ran MiXCR on the 5' RACE reads. Of 200,000 to 250,000 distinct CDR3 sequences listed, approximately 24% were seen once; the top ten hold 6.6%. This entry belongs to a study of CD8 T cells in ankylosing spondylitis. This TCR came from a male donor with ankylosing spondylitis or in good health (not recorded which). The gene calls are TRBV11-2 and TRBJ2-3; a possible D gene is TRBD2 (6 bases). Material: blood, either unsorted or a sorted T cell fraction (not recorded which). The CDR3 loop reads CASSLAGRPTDTQYF. Here the CDR3 DNA reads TGTGCCAGCAGCTTGGCGGGACGACCCACAGATACGCAGTATTTT.